The text below deals with one T cell receptor (beta chain). As yet, its antigen is unknown. As TCR cDNA was made by 5'RACE template switching, a universal primer site and UMIs were added. TCRdb analysed the 5' RACE reads with MiXCR anew, one entry per CDR3 protein. Of a few hundred thousand distinct CDR3 sequences listed, about a sixth were seen once; the top ten hold approximately 15%. This specimen comes from a study of T cells after yellow fever vaccination. General study points: Among primary-vaccination clones, most reappeared after the booster, at around 97% for CD4 and roughly 90% for CD8. The secondary T-cell response peaked on day 5, not day 15, but was weaker. Highly abundant clonotypes carried over from the bulk population could end up in FACS-sorted repertoires as contaminants.

The CDR3 runs 15 residues. Trimming left V 4 bases short and J 2 bases short, with 14 bases between. Germline CDR1 reads SGHTA; CDR2 reads FQGNSA. This chain connects TRBV7-2 to TRBJ1-2; D unclear. The specimen comprised PBMCs, sampled 5 to 6 days after the first yellow fever vaccination. The TCR sequence derives from a man aged 18 to 35 who received the YFV17D yellow fever vaccine. This chain's CDR3 is CASSSQVGENYGYTF. Here the CDR3 DNA reads TGTGCCAGCAGCTCGCAGGTCGGGGAAAACTATGGCTACACCTTC.